This passage covers 22 T cell receptor beta chains from one sample sequenced in a study of blood T cells in healthy people across ages. A second PCR of 7 to 11 cycles used a sample-barcoded 5' primer and a J-beta primer mix. Using its own MiXCR run on the 5' RACE reads, TCRdb lists one record per CDR3 protein. The sample holds 450,000 to 700,000 distinct CDR3 sequences, about 26% seen once. Input material: blood. All receptors come from a woman in her 70s in good health.

J is TRBJ2-5 and V is TRBV18; D perhaps matches TRBD1 (5 bases). CDR3 length: 12 amino acids. The germline V and J ends were trimmed by 2 bases and 7 bases, with 8 bases remaining between them. Per the germline V gene, CDR1 is KGHSH and CDR2 is LQKENI. CDR3 in DNA: TGTGCCAGCTCACCAGAAAGGGGGACCCAGTACTTC. This sequence encodes CASSPERGTQYF.

A few counts support this clonotype. The chain recombines TRBV11-2 with TRBJ2-4, with D possibly being TRBD1 (5 bases). V lost 3 bases to trimming and J lost 6 bases, with 12 bases between them. The CDR3 totals 14 residues. Per the germline V gene, CDR1 is SGHAT and CDR2 is FQNNGV. CDR3 coding DNA: TGTGCCAGCAGCTTGACGTGGGGCCTAAACATTCAGTACTTC. This codes for CASSLTWGLNIQYF.

This clonotype was counted many times. The rearrangement uses TRBV5-6 and TRBJ2-3; D gene ambiguous. V was clipped by 3 bases and J by 2 bases, with 10 bases between them. Germline V gene sequence: CDR1 SGHDT, CDR2 YYEEEE. This CDR3 region has 14 residues. CDR3 bases: TGTGCCAGCAGCTCCCCTCCATACACAGATACGCAGTATTTT. Its translation: CASSSPPYTDTQYF. The full variable domain, in which reference TRBV5-6 and TRBJ2-3 provide the parts outside the CDR3, is DAGVTQSPTHLIKTRGQQVTLRCSPKSGHDTVSWYQQALGQGPQFIFQYYEEEERQRGNFPDRFSGHQFPNYSSELNVNALLLGDSALYLCASSSPPYTDTQYFGPGTRLTVL.

This chain uses TRBV27 with TRBJ2-1, with unresolved D. The CDR3 length is 15 residues. Germline CDR1 and CDR2: MNHEY and SMNVEV (reference sequence). V lost 5 bases and J lost 0, with 11 bases in between. CDR3 sequence reads: CASSVRAFSYNEQFF. CDR3 nucleotides: TGTGCCAGCAGTGTACGGGCCTTCTCCTACAATGAGCAGTTCTTC.

The chain uses TRBV15 and TRBJ1-2; D is perhaps TRBD1 (5 bases). V was trimmed by 7 bases and J by 8 bases, leaving 20 bases between them. Germline V gives CDR1 LNHNV, CDR2 YYDKDF (reference sequence). The CDR3 is 14 residues long. This CDR3 is CATMRSGTALGYTF. The CDR3 coding sequence is TGTGCCACCATGAGGTCCGGGACGGCCTTGGGCTACACCTTC. Using reference TRBV15 and TRBJ1-2 for the parts outside the CDR3, the full variable domain is DAMVIQNPRYQVTQFGKPVTLSCSQTLNHNVMYWYQQKSSQAPKLLFHYYDKDFNNEADTPDNFQSRRPNTSFCFLDIRSPGLGDTAMYLCATMRSGTALGYTFGSGTRLTVV.

The V gene is TRBV24-1, the J gene TRBJ2-5; no definite D call. The better agreement between TRBJ2-7 and the DNA end casts doubt on the J call. The CDR3 contains 13 residues. Germline CDR1 is KGHDR and CDR2 is SFDVKD. Written as DNA, the CDR3 is TGTGCCACCAGTGATTCAGGACCCAACGAGCAGTACTTC. Protein sequence: CATSDSGPNEQYF.

The chain carries TRBV4-1 and TRBJ2-5, with D possibly being TRBD1 or TRBD2 (5 bases each). Germline V gene data show CDR1 as MGHRA and CDR2 as YSYEKL. CDR3 size: 17 residues. V lost 1 base and J lost 4, with 19 bases in between. This CDR3 reads CASSQGLAVGGRETQYF. The CDR3 DNA sequence: TGCGCCAGCAGCCAAGGTTTGGCAGTTGGGGGACGAGAGACCCAGTACTTC.

The chain links TRBV6-5 to TRBJ1-1; no firm D call. V was clipped by 2 bases and J by 1 base, with 8 bases between them. Germline V gene lookup returns CDR1 MNHEY and CDR2 SVGAGI. The CDR3 contains 14 residues. CDR3 sequence reads: CASSYGPGNTEAFF. In DNA form, the CDR3 reads TGTGCCAGCAGTTACGGCCCGGGGAACACTGAAGCTTTCTTT.

This clonotype appeared a few times. This sequence joins TRBV20-1 and TRBJ1-2; a possible D gene is TRBD1 (5 bases). The CDR3 contains 15 residues. CDR1 and CDR2 (germline): DFQATT, SNEGSKA (reference sequence). Trimming removed 6 bases at V and 8 bases at J, with 25 bases between. The CDR3 region is CSAKKEGARLGGYTF. CDR3 nucleotide sequence: TGCAGTGCCAAGAAGGAAGGGGCGCGCCTAGGAGGCTACACCTTC.

This chain links TRBV7-9 with TRBJ1-1, with TRBD1 identical over 7 bases. The V and J ends lost 0 bases and 6 bases, in that order; junction bases with no gene match: 7. The CDR3 consists of 15 residues. Germline assignment: CDR1 SEHNR and CDR2 FQNEAQ (reference sequence). The CDR3 is CASSLAGRGRAEAFF. CDR3 nucleotides: TGTGCCAGCAGCTTAGCGGGCAGGGGGAGGGCTGAAGCTTTCTTT.

In this sample, this clonotype turned up many times. This chain joins TRBV13 and TRBJ1-3; D not certain. V was pared by 5 bases and J by 4 bases, with 12 bases between. Germline V gene data show CDR1 as PRHDT and CDR2 as FYEKMQ (reference sequence). The CDR3 length is 14 residues. For the CDR3, the DNA is TGTGCCAGCAGCCTCCGACATACCGGAAACACCATATATTTT. Translating gives CASSLRHTGNTIYF.

The gene calls are TRBV20-1 and TRBJ2-1; 10 bases map to TRBD1. V gave up 6 bases and J gave up 5 bases; unmatched junction bases: 7. Germline loops: CDR1 DFQATT, CDR2 SNEGSKA (reference sequence). The CDR3 extends over 14 amino acids. This CDR3 is CSASGQGGNNEQFF. For the CDR3, the DNA is TGCAGTGCCTCTGGACAGGGGGGTAACAATGAGCAGTTCTTC.

This clonotype was recorded a few times. The chain recombines TRBV20-1 with TRBJ2-2; 8 nucleotides line up with TRBD1. The CDR3 covers 15 residues. V was clipped by 3 bases and J by 0 bases; unmatched bases: 3. Looked up from germline, CDR1 is DFQATT and CDR2 is SNEGSKA (reference sequence). The CDR3 region is CSARLTGANTGELFF. In nucleotides, the CDR3 is TGCAGTGCTAGGTTGACAGGGGCGAACACCGGGGAGCTGTTTTTT.

This clonotype has only a few counts. The V gene is TRBV5-6, the J gene TRBJ1-5, with D possibly being TRBD1 (5 bases). There are 18 residues in the CDR3. Germline-derived CDR1 and CDR2 are SGHDT and YYEEEE. Trimming pared 3 bases from V and 0 bases from J, leaving 19 bases between. Here the CDR3 DNA reads TGTGCCAGCAGCTCGCGGGAGGGGCTAGCCTTTAGCAATCAGCCCCAGCATTTT. It codes for CASSSREGLAFSNQPQHF.

J is TRBJ2-2 and V is TRBV2, with D maybe TRBD2 (6 bases). Trimming stripped 5 bases from V and 6 bases from J, with 7 bases between. The CDR3 is 12 amino acids. Germline CDR1 is SNHLY and CDR2 is FYNNEI. The CDR3 is CASSWGAGELFF. The CDR3 region has the DNA TGTGCCAGCAGTTGGGGGGCCGGGGAGCTGTTTTTT.

V usage is TRBV6-5 and J usage is TRBJ2-4; 9 bases match TRBD1. This CDR3 region has 17 residues. Germline V lookup: CDR1 MNHEY, CDR2 SVGAGI. J lost 1 base, V lost 0 bases, and 4 bases had no gene match. CDR3 protein: CASSYSYGQGAKNIQYF. CDR3 nucleotides: TGTGCCAGCAGTTACTCCTACGGACAGGGGGCCAAAAACATTCAGTACTTC.

This chain links TRBV12-3 or TRBV12-4 with TRBJ1-2, with D perhaps TRBD1 (6 bases). This CDR3 contains 17 residues. Trimming removed 1 base at V and 7 bases at J, with 22 bases between. CDR3: CASSLGSWDKSRGGYTF. CDR3 coding DNA: TGTGCCAGCAGTTTAGGATCCTGGGACAAATCTCGTGGTGGCTACACCTTC.

This clonotype was observed at least ten times. The J gene is TRBJ2-7, the V gene TRBV20-1; 11 positions match TRBD2. In germline, CDR1 is DFQATT, CDR2 SNEGSKA (reference sequence). Trimming cost V 6 bases and J 4 bases; bases outside gene matches: 8. This CDR3 is built from 14 residues. CDR3 residues: CSALLAGAFYEQYF. CDR3 DNA sequence: TGCAGTGCCCTACTAGCGGGGGCCTTTTACGAGCAGTACTTC.

The chain combines TRBV7-9 with TRBJ1-1; no clear D gene. Germline CDR1 SEHNR, CDR2 FQNEAQ (reference sequence). V lost 4 bases, J lost 6 bases, and 12 bases lay in between. CDR3 size: 13 residues. This chain's CDR3 is CASSSAGWAEAFF. CDR3 nucleotides: TGTGCCAGCAGCTCCGCGGGGTGGGCTGAAGCTTTCTTT.

The chain links TRBV20-1 to TRBJ2-7; TRBD2 matches at 8 bases. V lost 0 bases to trimming and J lost 0 bases; unmatched junction nucleotides: 4. CDR3 length: 15 residues. Germline V CDR1 and CDR2: DFQATT, SNEGSKA (reference sequence). CDR3 sequence reads: CSARDYSGVSYEQYF. CDR3 DNA sequence: TGCAGTGCTAGAGACTATAGCGGGGTCTCCTACGAGCAGTACTTC.

This clonotype has just a few counts. One end of the junction does not line up with germline, which may come from a read error. The gene calls are TRBV2 and TRBJ2-5; possibly TRBD1 or TRBD2 for D (5 bases each). Germline CDR1 is SNHLY and CDR2 is FYNNEI. The CDR3 consists of 14 residues. The CDR3 DNA reads as TGTGCCAGCAGCCAAGGGACGGCTCAAGCGACCCAGTACTTC. Protein product: CASSQGTAQATQYF.

With respect to this clonotype: No DNA is shown, since the ends of the CDR3 on it are uncertain; the CDR3 is the one TCRdb lists. The chain has TRBV11-2 and TRBJ2-5; the D segment call TRBD1 is taken from the table without a DNA check. Germline V gives CDR1 SGHAT, CDR2 FQNNGV. The CDR3 length equals 17 residues, ends included. The CDR3 sequence is CASSFGTGAPARETQYF.